Listed below are T cell receptor beta chains from one sample, sequenced in a study of T cell changes during pregnancy in multiple sclerosis. The assay was immunoSEQ multiplex PCR, and TCRdb's table has in-frame clones only and misses some. This table has under 85,000 clones, about nine tenths appearing once. Sequenced material: CD4+ T cells from peripheral blood mononuclear cells, taken in the second trimester of pregnancy. The source of these receptors is a female donor with multiple sclerosis, enrolled in a pregnancy study. CDR3s include the opening cysteine and the closing phenylalanine or tryptophan. D genes are given only for firm matches. Where a row states a size, it is once, few, many or the class of an expanded clone; other rows omit it.

TRBJ1-5,once,NA,TRBV5-8,TGTGCCAGCAGACAGGGATTTCAGCCCCAGCATTTT,CASRQGFQPQHF
TRBJ2-1,NA,TRBD2,TRBV19,TGTGCCAGTAGTATAGTAGGAGCGGGAGCTAGCAATGAGCAGTTCTTC,CASSIVGAGASNEQFF
TRBJ2-3,once,TRBD2,TRBV5-1,TGCGCCAGCTCAGCGGGAGGGCCGGATACGCAGTATTTT,CASSAGGPDTQYF
TRBJ2-1,NA,NA,TRBV18,TGTGCCAGCTCACCTCTAGCGTTCTCCTACAATGAGCAGTTCTTC,CASSPLAFSYNEQFF
TRBJ1-1,once,NA,TRBV9,TGTGCCAGCAGCGTAGCGGACACTGAAGCTTTCTTT,CASSVADTEAFF
TRBJ1-3,once,TRBD1,TRBV28,TGTGCCAGCAGTGCCCCGGGACAGGGGGTGGGGAACACCATATATTTT,CASSAPGQGVGNTIYF
TRBJ2-3,NA,TRBD2,TRBV5-1,TGCGCCAGCAGCCCGGGACTAGCGGACCCCGTTACGCAGTATTTT,CASSPGLADPVTQYF
TRBJ1-6,NA,TRBD1,TRBV5-6,TGTGCCAGCAGCTTGGTAGGACAGGGGAATTCACCCCTCCACTTT,CASSLVGQGNSPLHF
TRBJ2-7,once,TRBD1,TRBV15,TGTGCCACCAGCAGAGGACAGGGCGCCTACGAGCAGTACTTC,CATSRGQGAYEQYF
TRBJ2-5,NA,NA,TRBV5-1,TGCGCCAGCAGCTTGTTCGGGGAGACCCAGTACTTC,CASSLFGETQYF
TRBJ2-1,NA,TRBD1,TRBV7-9,TGTGCCAGCACCCCTTACGGGGGACAGGCCTACAATGAGCAGTTCTTC,CASTPYGGQAYNEQFF
TRBJ1-2,NA,NA,TRBV19,TGTGCCAGTACCTCTAACAGGGAGAACTATGGCTACACCTTC,CASTSNRENYGYTF
TRBJ2-4,NA,NA,TRBV5-1,TGCGCCAGCAGCTTGGAACACTCCCAGGACATTCAGTACTTC,CASSLEHSQDIQYF
TRBJ2-2,NA,NA,TRBV2,TGTGCCAGCAGACTGGGAGGAACCGGGGAGCTGTTTTTT,CASRLGGTGELFF
TRBJ2-5,NA,NA,TRBV19,TGTGCCACGGGTAGAGAGACCCAGTACTTC,CATGRETQYF
TRBJ2-2,NA,TRBD2,TRBV2,TGTGCCAGCAGTGGCGGGGGGCCCGGGACCGGGGAGCTGTTTTTT,CASSGGGPGTGELFF
TRBJ2-2,once,TRBD2,TRBV7-2,TGTGCCAGCAGCCGACTAGCGGGTTTATACACCGGGGAGCTGTTTTTT,CASSRLAGLYTGELFF
TRBJ1-6,NA,NA,TRBV7-9,TGTGCCAGCAGCTTTGCCGGACAGCGAAATTCACCCCTCCACTTT,CASSFAGQRNSPLHF
TRBJ2-7,NA,NA,TRBV2,TGTGCCAGCAGTGGGGCCACAGGGACCTACGAGCAGTACTTC,CASSGATGTYEQYF
TRBJ1-1,NA,NA,TRBV7-9,TGTGCCAGCAGCTTGTCACAGGCGAACACTGAAGCTTTCTTT,CASSLSQANTEAFF
TRBJ1-1,few,TRBD1,TRBV29-1,TGCAGCGTTGTAGGGACAGGATTTTTGTCGGAAGCTTTCTTT,CSVVGTGFLSEAFF
TRBJ2-3,NA,NA,TRBV9,TGTGCCAGCAGCGTAGGTCACCGCGCAGATACGCAGTATTTT,CASSVGHRADTQYF
TRBJ1-4,NA,NA,TRBV15,TGTGCCACCAGCAGTTCCCGGGACTTATATGAAAAACTGTTTTTT,CATSSSRDLYEKLFF
TRBJ1-2,NA,NA,TRBV7-2,TGTGCCAGCAGCTTAGGTGTCGGTGCTAACTATGGCTACACCTTC,CASSLGVGANYGYTF
TRBJ2-7,once,TRBD2,TRBV5-1,TGCGCCAGCAGCTTGGTTACCGGGACTAGAGGCAACGAGCAGTACTTC,CASSLVTGTRGNEQYF
TRBJ2-4,NA,TRBD2,TRBV19,TGTGCCAGTAGTATTAGCCAGGGAGGGAACATTCAGTACTTC,CASSISQGGNIQYF
TRBJ2-5,NA,NA,TRBV7-9,TGTGCCAGCAGCCCAGAGGCTCAATCTATAGGGACCCAGTACTTC,CASSPEAQSIGTQYF
TRBJ2-3,NA,TRBD1,TRBV28,TGTGCCAGCAGCTCAGGGTGGGACAGGGGGACAGATACGCAGTATTTT,CASSSGWDRGTDTQYF